This passage covers 29 T cell receptor beta chains from one sample sequenced in a study of T cells after posttransplantation cyclophosphamide. Libraries were prepared by immunoSEQ multiplex PCR; TCRdb keeps only in-frame clonotypes and omits some of them. Observed in the sample are tens of thousands of clones, none of them singletons. Sequencing input: PBMCs. The source of these receptors is a man aged 40-49 years in good health, CMV-negative, and a related stem cell transplant donor.

This clone was seen ten or more times. The chain carries TRBV5-1 and TRBJ2-1, with 9 bases aligning to TRBD2. The CDR3 spans 17 residues. V was clipped by 1 base and J by 8 bases; unmatched bases: 13. The germline V gene encodes CDR1 SGHRS and CDR2 YFSETQ. The CDR3 sequence: CASSLTHDRGRVYEQFF. CDR3 DNA: TGCGCCAGCAGCTTGACCCACGACCGCGGGAGGGTCTATGAGCAGTTCTTC. The full variable domain, in which reference TRBV5-1 and TRBJ2-1 provide the parts outside the CDR3, is KAGVTQTPRYLIKTRGQQVTLSCSPISGHRSVSWYQQTPGQGLQFLFEYFSETQRNKGNFPGRFSGRQFSNSRSEMNVSTLELGDSALYLCASSLTHDRGRVYEQFFGPGTRLTVL.

This clone was recorded at least ten times. The chain couples TRBV15 to TRBJ2-5; D gene uncertain. V lost 1 base, J lost 1 base, and 7 bases lay in between. The CDR3 consists of 14 residues. CDR1 and CDR2 (germline): LNHNV, YYDKDF (reference sequence). The CDR3 is CATSRGASQETQYF. The CDR3 coding sequence is TGTGCCACCAGCAGAGGGGCCAGCCAAGAGACCCAGTACTTC.

In this sample, this clone turned up a few times. J is TRBJ1-6 and V is TRBV15; no clear D gene. In germline, CDR1 is LNHNV, CDR2 YYDKDF (reference sequence). This CDR3 region has 14 residues. V shed 0 bases and J shed 7 bases, with 7 bases lying between them. The CDR3 spells CATSREGRNSPLHF. The CDR3 coding sequence is TGTGCCACCAGCAGAGAGGGCAGAAATTCACCCCTCCACTTT.

This clone was seen repeatedly, ten times or more. The chain recombines TRBV5-1 with TRBJ1-2; TRBD1 agrees at 7 bases. The junction had 12 bases not matched to a gene; V was cut back by 5 bases and J by 5 bases. CDR1 is SGHRS and CDR2 is YFSETQ in the germline V gene. This CDR3 comprises 15 residues. The DNA for the CDR3 is TGCGCCAGCAGGGTTTCCGGGACAGCTGTTTATGGCTACACCTTC. Translated, it gives CASRVSGTAVYGYTF. Together with reference TRBV5-1 and TRBJ1-2, the CDR3 gives the full variable domain: KAGVTQTPRYLIKTRGQQVTLSCSPISGHRSVSWYQQTPGQGLQFLFEYFSETQRNKGNFPGRFSGRQFSNSRSEMNVSTLELGDSALYLCASRVSGTAVYGYTFGSGTRLTVV.

This clone was seen many times. The chain employs TRBV6-1 and TRBJ1-4, with TRBD1 matching over 7 bases. Germline lookup yields CDR1 MNHNS and CDR2 SASEGT. Trimming cost V 6 bases and J 0 bases; bases outside gene matches: 4. The CDR3 totals 15 residues. DNA of the CDR3: TGTGCCAGCAGGACAGGGTTCCCAACTAATGAAAAACTGTTTTTT. Protein sequence: CASRTGFPTNEKLFF.

This clone was recorded many times. The CDR3 DNA follows: TGTGCCTGGAGTCTAGGGGGCGTGAGTGAAAAACTGTTTTTT. As protein: CAWSLGGVSEKLFF. The chain uses TRBV30 and TRBJ1-4; TRBD1 matches 7 bases. After removal of 2 bases from V and 7 bases from J, the junction contained 7 bases not matched to a gene. This CDR3 comprises 14 residues. From germline, CDR1 is GTSNPN and CDR2 SVGIG (reference sequence).

This clone was recorded many times. The chain combines TRBV11-3 with TRBJ2-3; 8 positions match TRBD1. CDR1 and CDR2 (germline): SGHNT, YENEEA. With 4 bases clipped from V and 6 bases from J, the junction kept 6 bases outside the gene matches. This CDR3 is 14 amino acids long. The CDR3 loop reads CASSSGQDWDTQYF. The CDR3 bases are TGTGCCAGCAGCTCGGGACAGGACTGGGATACGCAGTATTTT.

This clone was picked up many times. The CDR3 sequence is CASSLEHIRRGTEAFF. The CDR3 DNA follows: TGTGCCAGCAGCTTGGAACACATCCGGAGAGGCACTGAAGCTTTCTTT. V is TRBV5-4 and J is TRBJ1-1; D ambiguous. Per the germline V gene, CDR1 is SGHNT and CDR2 is YYREEE (reference sequence). With 0 bases removed from V and 4 bases from J, the gap between germline ends came to 16 bases. The CDR3 length is 16 residues.

This clone was counted at least ten times. V is TRBV28 and J is TRBJ1-5; D might be TRBD1 (5 bases). V lost 3 bases to trimming and J lost 1 base, with 10 bases between them. From germline, CDR1 is MDHEN and CDR2 SYDVKM. The CDR3 is 15 residues long. The CDR3 is CASSLESGSNQPQHF. CDR3 DNA sequence: TGTGCCAGCAGTTTGGAATCAGGGAGCAATCAGCCCCAGCATTTT.

There are many counts of this clone. The V gene is TRBV6-1, the J gene TRBJ2-1, with D perhaps matching TRBD1 (5 bases). The CDR3 contains 11 residues. CDR1 is MNHNS, CDR2 SASEGT, per germline. Between the trimmed V and J ends, which lost 6 bases and 7 bases, there was a span of 7 bases. CDR3 sequence (DNA): TGTGCCAGCAGGCAGGGTAATGAGCAGTTCTTC. The encoded protein is CASRQGNEQFF.

The sample holds many counts of this clone. The J gene is TRBJ2-7, the V gene TRBV10-3; 11 bases are a match to TRBD2. Germline CDR1 reads ENHRY; CDR2 reads SYGVKD. The V gene end was trimmed by 6 bases and the J gene end by 2 bases; junction bases not matched to a gene: 3. The CDR3 totals 14 residues. The CDR3 DNA reads as TGTGCCATCAGACTAGCGGGGGACACCTACGAGCAGTACTTC. Its protein is CAIRLAGDTYEQYF.

In its sample, this clone was seen many times. V usage is TRBV15 and J usage is TRBJ1-5, with 8 positions matching TRBD1. The trim removed 3 bases at V and 6 bases at J, leaving 1 base unmatched. The CDR3 is made up of 13 amino acids. Germline V lookup: CDR1 LNHNV, CDR2 YYDKDF (reference sequence). Here the CDR3 DNA reads TGTGCCACCAGCAGTGACAGGGGTCAGCCCCAGCATTTT. Protein: CATSSDRGQPQHF.

This clone was counted many times. The rearrangement uses TRBV27 and TRBJ2-1; TRBD1 matches at 8 bases. The V and J ends lost 7 bases and 2 bases, in that order; junction bases with no gene match: 7. This CDR3 has 15 amino acids. Germline loops: CDR1 MNHEY, CDR2 SMNVEV (reference sequence). CDR3 protein: CASNLRTGTYNEQFF. CDR3 coding DNA: TGTGCCAGCAACCTTAGGACAGGGACCTACAATGAGCAGTTCTTC.

This clone was picked up many times. The gene calls are TRBV9 and TRBJ2-7, with a tentative D call TRBD1 (5 bases). This CDR3 contains 15 residues. CDR1 and CDR2 (germline): SGDLS, YYNGEE. Trimming shortened V by 4 bases and J by 4 bases, and 18 bases separated the two germline ends. CDR3: CASSPSRQNYYEQYF. DNA of the CDR3: TGTGCCAGCAGCCCCAGTCGACAGAATTATTACGAGCAGTACTTC.

This clone showed up many times. J is TRBJ2-2 and V is TRBV29-1, with 7 nucleotides matching TRBD1. CDR3 length: 14 amino acids. In germline, CDR1 is SQVTM, CDR2 ANQGSEA. Unmatched junction bases numbered 9, after V lost 7 bases and J lost 4 bases. CDR3 loop: CSARDRSITGELFF. DNA of the CDR3: TGCAGCGCCCGGGACAGAAGTATCACCGGGGAGCTGTTTTTT.

This clone was seen at least ten times. The rearrangement uses TRBV21-1 and TRBJ2-1; the table names TRBD1, a call not compared with the DNA. TRBV21-1 is a pseudogene segment. The CDR3 totals 18 residues. CDR3 nucleotides: TGTGCCAGCAGCAAAGAACTCGTCAGGCTGGGCTCCTACAATGAGCAGTTCTTC. This sequence encodes CASSKELVRLGSYNEQFF.

This clone was picked up many times. V usage is TRBV6-1 and J usage is TRBJ1-5; TRBD1 is a possible D gene (6 bases). The germline V and J ends were trimmed by 10 bases and 2 bases, with 12 bases remaining between them. The CDR3 consists of 13 residues. Germline CDR1 MNHNS, CDR2 SASEGT. In nucleotides, the CDR3 is TGTGCCACCACAGGGTCGGGCAATCAGCCCCAGCATTTT. Its translation is CATTGSGNQPQHF.

The sample holds many counts of this clone. DNA for the CDR3: TGTGCCAGTAGTATAGCAGGGGGGAACACTGAAGCTTTCTTT. This encodes CASSIAGGNTEAFF. This sequence joins TRBV19 and TRBJ1-1; TRBD1 matches at 7 bases. Germline CDR1 and CDR2: LNHDA and SQIVND (reference sequence). CDR3 length equals 14 residues. V dropped 1 base and J dropped 1; count of bases not matched to a gene: 0.

This clone appeared many times. Here the CDR3 reads CASSSPGNTGELFF. The CDR3 DNA sequence: TGTGCCAGCAGCTCTCCCGGGAACACCGGGGAGCTGTTTTTT. V is TRBV7-9 and J is TRBJ2-2, with D unresolved. The CDR3 length is 14 residues. V dropped 4 bases and J dropped 1 base, with 7 bases sitting between them. CDR1 SEHNR and CDR2 FQNEAQ come from the germline V gene (reference sequence).

The sample holds a few counts of this clone. The sample holds other DNA sequences that translate to the same CDR3. The rearrangement uses TRBV27 and TRBJ2-5, with D maybe TRBD2 (5 bases). The J call may not be correct, given that the DNA end is closer to TRBJ2-7. The CDR3 sequence is 13 residues long. Germline CDR1 is MNHEY and CDR2 is SMNVEV (reference sequence). Here the CDR3 DNA reads TGTGCCAGCAGTTTGGGTGGCGGGTACGAGCAGTACTTC. Translation: CASSLGGGYEQYF.

The sample holds many counts of this clone. The V gene is TRBV2, the J gene TRBJ2-2; D not resolved. V was pared by 7 bases and J by 3 bases, with 3 bases between. Germline V CDR1 and CDR2: SNHLY, FYNNEI. The CDR3 covers 11 residues. CDR3 coding DNA: TGTGCCAGCACCTACACCGGGGAGCTGTTTTTT. Protein: CASTYTGELFF.

This clone was seen many times. The V gene is TRBV30, the J gene TRBJ1-1, with unresolved D. V was pared by 3 bases and J by 2 bases, with 10 bases between. Germline CDR1 is GTSNPN and CDR2 is SVGIG (reference sequence). This CDR3 has 13 residues. CDR3 sequence: CAWSAGPNTEAFF. DNA for the CDR3: TGTGCCTGGAGCGCGGGTCCTAACACTGAAGCTTTCTTT.

This clone was recorded many times. The rearrangement uses TRBV2 and TRBJ1-2, with 9 positions matching TRBD1. Unmatched junction bases numbered 5, after V lost 0 bases and J lost 6 bases. Germline-derived CDR1 and CDR2 are SNHLY and FYNNEI. The CDR3 is made up of 15 amino acids. The CDR3 coding sequence is TGTGCCAGCAGTGAAGCGTCGGACAGGGGTGATGGCTACACCTTC. Encoded protein: CASSEASDRGDGYTF.

This clone came up many times. V and J are TRBV11-3 and TRBJ2-1; the D gene is possibly TRBD2 (6 bases). The CDR3 length is 15 residues. Trimming removed 5 bases at V and 0 bases at J, with 11 bases between. Germline values: CDR1 SGHNT, CDR2 YENEEA. CDR3 amino acids: CASSPRGSSYNEQFF. The CDR3 region has the DNA TGTGCCAGCAGCCCTCGGGGGAGCTCCTACAATGAGCAGTTCTTC.

Concerning this clone itself: Other nucleotide sequences in the sample specify the same CDR3. The chain carries TRBV29-1 and TRBJ2-7; unclear D gene. CDR3 length: 13 amino acids. From germline, CDR1 is SQVTM and CDR2 ANQGSEA. V shed 8 bases and J shed 0 bases, with 14 bases lying between them. Here the CDR3 reads CSFRGGYSYEQYF. The CDR3 bases are TGCAGCTTCCGCGGCGGCTACTCCTACGAGCAGTACTTC.

This clone was found many times. J is TRBJ1-5 and V is TRBV19, with a possible D match to TRBD1 (6 bases). The germline V and J ends were trimmed by 9 bases and 6 bases, with 15 bases remaining between them. CDR1 and CDR2 from the germline V gene are LNHDA and SQIVND (reference sequence). The CDR3 has 13 residues. CDR3 loop: CASGGTGSQPQHF. The CDR3 nucleotides read TGTGCCAGCGGAGGAACAGGGAGTCAGCCCCAGCATTTT.

This clone was counted at least ten times. The chain carries TRBV5-4 and TRBJ2-6; 9 positions match TRBD1. The germline V gene has CDR1 SGHNT and CDR2 YYREEE (reference sequence). The CDR3 loop spans 18 amino acids. Trimming took 4 bases from V and 0 from J; bases not matched to a gene: 8. This CDR3 is CASSPRTGEDSGANVLTF. The CDR3 region has the DNA TGTGCCAGCAGCCCAAGGACAGGGGAGGACTCTGGGGCCAACGTCCTGACTTTC.

This clone was detected many times. The chain combines TRBV4-1 with TRBJ2-3, with D perhaps TRBD1 (6 bases). Germline V gives CDR1 MGHRA, CDR2 YSYEKL. Trimming shortened V by 3 bases and J by 2 bases, and 12 bases separated the two germline ends. There are 15 residues in the CDR3. In DNA, the CDR3 is TGCGCCAGCAGCCAGTCCGGGACATTCACAGATACGCAGTATTTT. Translation: CASSQSGTFTDTQYF.

Ten or more counts support this clone. The gene calls are TRBV7-2 and TRBJ2-7; 9 bases fit TRBD2. Germline-derived CDR1 and CDR2 are SGHTA and FQGNSA. With V trimmed by 4 bases and J by 2 bases, 3 bases remained unmatched. The CDR3 extends over 14 amino acids. The CDR3 nucleotides read TGTGCCAGCAGCTCGCTAGCGGGAACCTACGAGCAGTACTTC. Its translation: CASSSLAGTYEQYF.